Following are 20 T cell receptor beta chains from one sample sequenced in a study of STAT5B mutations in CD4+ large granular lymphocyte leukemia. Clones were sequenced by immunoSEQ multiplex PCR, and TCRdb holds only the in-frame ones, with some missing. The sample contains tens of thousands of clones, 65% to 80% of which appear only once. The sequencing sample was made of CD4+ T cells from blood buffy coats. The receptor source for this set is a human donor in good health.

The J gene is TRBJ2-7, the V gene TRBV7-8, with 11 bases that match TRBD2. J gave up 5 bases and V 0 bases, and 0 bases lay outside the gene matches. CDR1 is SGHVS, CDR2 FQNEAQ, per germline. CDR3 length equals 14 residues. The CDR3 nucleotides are TGTGCCAGCAGCTTAGCTAGCGGGAGGGACGAGCAGTACTTC. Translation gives CASSLASGRDEQYF.

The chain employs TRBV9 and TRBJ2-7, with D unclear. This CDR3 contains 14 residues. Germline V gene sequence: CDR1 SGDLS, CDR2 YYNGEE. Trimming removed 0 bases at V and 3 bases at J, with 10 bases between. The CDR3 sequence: CASSVEPGHYEQYF. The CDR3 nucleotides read TGTGCCAGCAGCGTAGAACCAGGTCACTACGAGCAGTACTTC. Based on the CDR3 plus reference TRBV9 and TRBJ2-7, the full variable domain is DSGVTQTPKHLITATGQRVTLRCSPRSGDLSVYWYQQSLDQGLQFLIQYYNGEERAKGNILERFSAQQFPDLHSELNLSSLELGDSALYFCASSVEPGHYEQYFGPGTRLTVT.

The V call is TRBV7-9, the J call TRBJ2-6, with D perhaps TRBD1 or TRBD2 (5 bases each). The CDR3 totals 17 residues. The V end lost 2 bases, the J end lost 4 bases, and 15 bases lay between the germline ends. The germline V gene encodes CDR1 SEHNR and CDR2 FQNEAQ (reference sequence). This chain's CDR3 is CASSLIFGGSGANVLTF. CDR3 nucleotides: TGTGCCAGCAGCTTAATATTTGGGGGATCCGGGGCCAACGTCCTGACTTTC.

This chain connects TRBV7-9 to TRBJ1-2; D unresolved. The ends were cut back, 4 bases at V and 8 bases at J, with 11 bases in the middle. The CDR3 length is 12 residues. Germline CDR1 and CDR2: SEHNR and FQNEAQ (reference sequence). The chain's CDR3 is CASSSDQGGYTF. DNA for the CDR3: TGTGCCAGCAGCTCCGATCAAGGGGGCTACACCTTC.

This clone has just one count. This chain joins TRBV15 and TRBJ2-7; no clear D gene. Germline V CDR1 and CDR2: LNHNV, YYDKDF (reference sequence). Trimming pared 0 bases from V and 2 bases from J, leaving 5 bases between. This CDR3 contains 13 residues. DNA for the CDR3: TGTGCCACCAGCAGAGACCTAACCTACGAGCAGTACTTC. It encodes CATSRDLTYEQYF. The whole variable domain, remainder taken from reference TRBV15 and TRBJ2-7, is DAMVIQNPRYQVTQFGKPVTLSCSQTLNHNVMYWYQQKSSQAPKLLFHYYDKDFNNEADTPDNFQSRRPNTSFCFLDIRSPGLGDTAMYLCATSRDLTYEQYFGPGTRLTVT.

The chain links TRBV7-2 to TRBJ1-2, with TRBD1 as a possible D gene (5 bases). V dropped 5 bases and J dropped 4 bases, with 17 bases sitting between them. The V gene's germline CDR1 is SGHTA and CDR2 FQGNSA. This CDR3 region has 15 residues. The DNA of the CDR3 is TGTGCCAGCAGCCCTGTGCAGGGTGGCAGCTATGGCTACACCTTC. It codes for CASSPVQGGSYGYTF.

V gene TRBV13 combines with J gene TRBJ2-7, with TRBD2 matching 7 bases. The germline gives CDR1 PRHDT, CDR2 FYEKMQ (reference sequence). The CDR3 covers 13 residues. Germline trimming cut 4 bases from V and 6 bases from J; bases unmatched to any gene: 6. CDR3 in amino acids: CASSYLGLGEQYF. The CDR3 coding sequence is TGTGCCAGCAGCTACCTCGGACTAGGCGAGCAGTACTTC.

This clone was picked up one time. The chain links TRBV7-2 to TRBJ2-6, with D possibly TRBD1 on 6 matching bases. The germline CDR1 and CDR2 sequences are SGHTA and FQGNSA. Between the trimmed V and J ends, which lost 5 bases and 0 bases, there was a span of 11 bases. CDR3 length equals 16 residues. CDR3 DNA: TGTGCCAGCAGCCCGGACAGCAGCTCTGGGGCCAACGTCCTGACTTTC. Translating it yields CASSPDSSSGANVLTF.

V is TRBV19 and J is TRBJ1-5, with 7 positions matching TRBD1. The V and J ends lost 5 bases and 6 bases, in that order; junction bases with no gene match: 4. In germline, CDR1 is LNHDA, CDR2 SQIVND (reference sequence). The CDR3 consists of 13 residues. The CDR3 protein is CASSSYRGQPQHF. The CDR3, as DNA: TGTGCCAGTAGTTCCTACAGGGGTCAGCCCCAGCATTTT.

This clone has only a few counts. CDR3 region: CASSAGGPRGGEQYF. DNA of the CDR3: TGTGCCAGTAGCGCCGGTGGGCCCAGGGGGGGCGAGCAGTACTTC. The V call is TRBV19, the J call TRBJ2-7, with D possibly being TRBD1 or TRBD2 (7 bases each). This CDR3 region has 15 residues. Trimming removed 6 bases from V and 6 bases from J, with 21 bases in between. CDR1 is LNHDA and CDR2 is SQIVND in the germline V gene (reference sequence).

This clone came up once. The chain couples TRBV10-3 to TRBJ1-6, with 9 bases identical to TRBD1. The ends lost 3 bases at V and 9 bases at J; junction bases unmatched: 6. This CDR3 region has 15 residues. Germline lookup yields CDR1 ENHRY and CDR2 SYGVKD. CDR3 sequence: CAISESTGGSSPLHF. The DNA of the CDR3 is TGTGCCATCAGTGAATCGACAGGGGGTAGTTCACCCCTCCACTTT.

The CDR3 nucleotides read TGTGCCAGCAGTCTGGGGGGGGAGTACTATGGCTACACCTTC. Its protein is CASSLGGEYYGYTF. The genes are TRBV28 and TRBJ1-2; D possibly corresponds to TRBD1 (5 bases). V was pared by 5 bases and J by 3 bases, with 13 bases between. CDR3 size: 14 residues. Germline V gene lookup returns CDR1 MDHEN and CDR2 SYDVKM.

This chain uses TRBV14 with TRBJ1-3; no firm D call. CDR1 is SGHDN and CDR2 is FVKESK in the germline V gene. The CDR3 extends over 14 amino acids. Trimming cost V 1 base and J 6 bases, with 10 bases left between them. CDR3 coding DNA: TGTGCCAGCAGCCAAGTATCTATAGTAAACACCATATATTTT. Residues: CASSQVSIVNTIYF.

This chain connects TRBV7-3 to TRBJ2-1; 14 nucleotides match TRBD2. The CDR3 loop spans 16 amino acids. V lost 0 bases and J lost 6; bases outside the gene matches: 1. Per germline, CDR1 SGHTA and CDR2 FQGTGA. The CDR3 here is CASSLTGTSGSNEQFF. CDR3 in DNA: TGTGCCAGCAGCTTAACGGGGACTAGCGGGAGCAATGAGCAGTTCTTC. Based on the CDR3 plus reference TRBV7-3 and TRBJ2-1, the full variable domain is GAGVSQTPSNKVTEKGKYVELRCDPISGHTALYWYRQSLGQGPEFLIYFQGTGAADDSGLPNDRFFAVRPEGSVSTLKIQRTERGDSAVYLCASSLTGTSGSNEQFFGPGTRLTVL.

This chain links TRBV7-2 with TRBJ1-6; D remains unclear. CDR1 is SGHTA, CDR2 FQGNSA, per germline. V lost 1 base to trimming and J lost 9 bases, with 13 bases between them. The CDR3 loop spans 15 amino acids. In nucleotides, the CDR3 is TGTGCCAGCAGCTTAGGGCCCATCCAATTTTCACCCCTCCACTTT. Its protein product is CASSLGPIQFSPLHF.

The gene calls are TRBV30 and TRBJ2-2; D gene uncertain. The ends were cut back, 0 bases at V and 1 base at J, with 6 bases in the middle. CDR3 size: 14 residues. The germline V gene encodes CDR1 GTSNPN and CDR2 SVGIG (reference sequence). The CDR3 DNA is TGTGCCTGGAGTGTACTTTGGAACACCGGGGAGCTGTTTTTT. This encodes CAWSVLWNTGELFF.

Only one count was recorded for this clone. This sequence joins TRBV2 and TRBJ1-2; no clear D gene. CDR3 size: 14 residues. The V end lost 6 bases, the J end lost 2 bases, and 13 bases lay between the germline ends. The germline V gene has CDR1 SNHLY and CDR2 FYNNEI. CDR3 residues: CASRLRAMNYGYTF. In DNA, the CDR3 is TGTGCCAGCAGGCTAAGGGCTATGAACTATGGCTACACCTTC.

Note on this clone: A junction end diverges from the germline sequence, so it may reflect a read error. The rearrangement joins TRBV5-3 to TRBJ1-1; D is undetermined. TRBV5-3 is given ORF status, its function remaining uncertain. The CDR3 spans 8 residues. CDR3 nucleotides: TGTGCCAGAAGCTTGGAGGGCTTT. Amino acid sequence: CARSLEGF.

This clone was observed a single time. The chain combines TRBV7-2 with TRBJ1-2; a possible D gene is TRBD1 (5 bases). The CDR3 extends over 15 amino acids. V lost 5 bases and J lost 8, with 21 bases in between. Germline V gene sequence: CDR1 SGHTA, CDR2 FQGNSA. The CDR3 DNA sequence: TGTGCCAGCAGCCTTACCCAGTCGCAGGGAAGGGGCTACACCTTC. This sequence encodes CASSLTQSQGRGYTF.

CDR3 region: CASSVTPGRYGYTF. CDR3 coding DNA: TGTGCCAGTAGTGTGACGCCCGGACGGTATGGCTACACCTTC. This chain joins TRBV19 and TRBJ1-2; D gene unclear. The germline CDR1 and CDR2 sequences are LNHDA and SQIVND (reference sequence). The ends were cut back, 5 bases at V and 5 bases at J, with 15 bases in the middle. This CDR3 has 14 residues.